Shown below are 28 T cell receptor beta chains from a single sample sequenced in a study of T-cell reconstitution after alpha-beta-depleted transplantation in children. TCRbeta library preparation incorporated unique molecular identifiers. Each CDR3 protein is one row after TCRdb ran MiXCR on the PCR reads. The sample lists around 500,000 distinct CDR3 sequences, 23% seen once, with 13% to 15% in the top ten. Sequences were derived from PBMCs, mostly from graft donor cells, sampled 360 days after TCRalphabeta/CD19-depleted stem cell transplant. These receptors came from a boy younger than two who had a stem cell transplant for acute myeloid leukemia, so the T cells may come from the graft donor.

This clonotype was found many times. The chain couples TRBV10-3 to TRBJ2-1; TRBD2 aligns across 15 bases. Germline assignment: CDR1 ENHRY and CDR2 SYGVKD. Trimming removed 7 bases from V and 9 bases from J; junction bases left unmatched: 13. The CDR3 has 17 amino acids. In DNA, the CDR3 is TGTGCCATCAAACAAGGACTAGCGGGGGGGCCTCGGGCTGAGCAGTTCTTC. As protein: CAIKQGLAGGPRAEQFF.

This clonotype was found many times. This rearrangement joins TRBV14 to TRBJ2-5; D gene unclear. The CDR3 extends over 12 amino acids. V was pared by 2 bases and J by 6 bases, with 7 bases between. Germline CDR1 SGHDN, CDR2 FVKESK. The CDR3 DNA reads TGTGCCAGCAGCCAAACGAGCAAGACCCAGTACTTC. Amino acids: CASSQTSKTQYF.

This clonotype was seen more than once but under ten times. V is TRBV12-3 or TRBV12-4 and J is TRBJ2-5; 7 bases agree with TRBD2. This CDR3 has 14 residues. Trimming removed 1 base from V and 5 bases from J; junction bases left unmatched: 4. CDR3 coding DNA: TGTGCCAGCAGTTTAGACGTGCGGGGGGAGACCCAGTACTTC. Its translation is CASSLDVRGETQYF.

This clonotype was observed at least ten times. This chain uses TRBV5-1 with TRBJ1-5; D not certain. Trimming shortened V by 6 bases and J by 2 bases, and 15 bases separated the two germline ends. Germline CDR1 SGHRS, CDR2 YFSETQ. The CDR3 covers 15 residues. CDR3 in DNA: TGCGCCAGCACCTCCGGACGGTCGGGCAATCAGCCCCAGCATTTT. Translated: CASTSGRSGNQPQHF. The full variable domain, its missing parts supplied by reference TRBV5-1 and TRBJ1-5, is KAGVTQTPRYLIKTRGQQVTLSCSPISGHRSVSWYQQTPGQGLQFLFEYFSETQRNKGNFPGRFSGRQFSNSRSEMNVSTLELGDSALYLCASTSGRSGNQPQHFGDGTRLSIL.

V usage is TRBV7-9 and J usage is TRBJ1-2; D not resolved. The CDR3 is 13 amino acids. Germline loops: CDR1 SEHNR, CDR2 FQNEAQ (reference sequence). The V gene lost 0 bases and the J gene lost 5 bases, with 7 bases spanning the gap. Written as DNA, the CDR3 is TGTGCCAGCAGCTTAGCACAGCCTTATGGCTACACCTTC. Translating it yields CASSLAQPYGYTF. The entire variable domain, with the rest obtained from reference TRBV7-9 and TRBJ1-2, is as follows: DTGVSQNPRHKITKRGQNVTFRCDPISEHNRLYWYRQTLGQGPEFLTYFQNEAQLEKSRLLSDRFSAERPKGSFSTLEIQRTEQGDSAMYLCASSLAQPYGYTFGSGTRLTVV.

The chain couples TRBV12-3 or TRBV12-4 to TRBJ2-5; D might be TRBD1 (5 bases). Between the trimmed V and J ends, which lost 5 bases and 3 bases, there was a span of 10 bases. CDR3 length equals 13 residues. The CDR3 DNA is TGTGCCAGCAGTCCTCCGGACAAAGAGACCCAGTACTTC. This codes for CASSPPDKETQYF.

V gene TRBV4-3 combines with J gene TRBJ2-2; D is uncertain. The V end was cut by 0 bases, the J end by 1 base, with 6 bases between. CDR1 is LGHNA and CDR2 is YSLEER in the germline V gene. The CDR3 runs to 15 residues. This CDR3 reads CASSQDRWNTGELFF. CDR3 DNA: TGCGCCAGCAGCCAAGATCGATGGAACACCGGGGAGCTGTTTTTT.

The chain couples TRBV28 to TRBJ1-6, with D possibly being TRBD1 (6 bases). The germline V and J ends were trimmed by 7 bases and 8 bases, with 9 bases remaining between them. Germline V gives CDR1 MDHEN, CDR2 SYDVKM. This CDR3 region has 12 residues. This CDR3 is CASKTGHSPLHF. CDR3 DNA sequence: TGTGCCAGCAAGACAGGCCATTCACCCCTCCACTTT.

This chain uses TRBV5-1 with TRBJ2-2, with unresolved D. Germline V gene lookup returns CDR1 SGHRS and CDR2 YFSETQ. Trimming took off 1 base at V and 2 bases at J, with 9 bases between the two ends. CDR3 length: 15 amino acids. Here the CDR3 reads CASSLTTDNTGELFF. CDR3 DNA: TGCGCCAGCAGCTTGACAACGGATAACACCGGGGAGCTGTTTTTT.

This clonotype was counted many times. The V gene is TRBV29-1, the J gene TRBJ1-3; D unclear. Trimming took off 3 bases at V and 3 bases at J, with 9 bases between the two ends. The CDR3 has 13 residues. Germline V gene lookup returns CDR1 SQVTM and CDR2 ANQGSEA. Here the CDR3 DNA reads TGCAGCGTTGAGTCGCCAGGTGGAAACACCATATATTTT. This codes for CSVESPGGNTIYF.

This clonotype was detected only a few times. V is TRBV7-2 and J is TRBJ1-1, with 11 nucleotides matching TRBD1. The CDR3 spans 15 residues. The germline V gene encodes CDR1 SGHTA and CDR2 FQGNSA. Trimming at V came to 5 bases and at J to 6 bases, leaving 8 bases not matched to a gene. The CDR3 region is CASSGRTGGGSEAFF. CDR3 DNA sequence: TGTGCCAGCAGCGGACGGACAGGGGGCGGCTCTGAAGCTTTCTTT.

This clonotype turned up a few times. This chain links TRBV29-1 with TRBJ1-4; 9 bases line up with TRBD1. The CDR3 runs 15 residues. Losses at the gene ends were 7 bases for V and 3 bases for J; bases not matched to a gene: 9. CDR1 and CDR2 from the germline V gene are SQVTM and ANQGSEA. The CDR3 nucleotides read TGCAGCGCCCGGGACAGGGAGTCCGCTAATGAAAAACTGTTTTTT. This translates into CSARDRESANEKLFF.

This chain joins TRBV4-2 and TRBJ1-5; D is uncertain. This CDR3 is built from 13 residues. Trimming stripped 0 bases from V and 6 bases from J, with 6 bases between. In germline, CDR1 is LGHNA, CDR2 YNFKEQ. For the CDR3, the DNA is TGTGCCAGCAGCCAAGAGAGAGGTCAGCCCCAGCATTTT. It yields the protein CASSQERGQPQHF.

The table lists this clonotype with a few counts. The chain has TRBV20-1 and TRBJ2-5, with D unclear. V was cut by 4 bases and J by 1 base, with 13 bases left in between. CDR1 is DFQATT and CDR2 is SNEGSKA in the germline V gene (reference sequence). The length of the CDR3 is 14 residues. The CDR3 loop reads CSAKGPQFQETQYF. For the CDR3, the DNA is TGCAGTGCTAAAGGACCCCAATTCCAAGAGACCCAGTACTTC.

This clonotype was recorded a few times. The CDR3 region is CASSLDLGSSYNEQFF. The CDR3 bases are TGTGCCAGCAGCTTAGATCTGGGCAGCTCCTACAATGAGCAGTTCTTC. This sequence joins TRBV11-2 and TRBJ2-1; D is undetermined. This CDR3 comprises 16 residues. Germline CDR1 is SGHAT and CDR2 is FQNNGV. Trimming took 0 bases from V and 0 from J, leaving 9 bases between them.

This clonotype has a handful of counts. The rearrangement joins TRBV7-9 to TRBJ2-1; D gene unclear. V was cut by 4 bases and J by 8 bases, with 9 bases left in between. CDR3 length: 12 amino acids. Germline V gives CDR1 SEHNR, CDR2 FQNEAQ (reference sequence). The CDR3, as DNA: TGTGCCAGCAGCTCCCCAGAGGATGAGCAGTTCTTC. Its protein is CASSSPEDEQFF.

This sequence joins TRBV20-1 and TRBJ2-7; D may be TRBD1 (6 bases). The V and J ends lost 4 bases and 2 bases respectively, with 9 bases between them. The length of the CDR3 is 12 residues. Germline V gene lookup returns CDR1 DFQATT and CDR2 SNEGSKA (reference sequence). CDR3 residues: CSATQGPYEQYV. For the CDR3, the DNA is TGCAGTGCTACACAGGGCCCCTACGAGCAGTACGTC.

The chain has TRBV20-1 and TRBJ1-1, with D unclear. Germline assignment: CDR1 DFQATT and CDR2 SNEGSKA (reference sequence). There are 12 residues in the CDR3. V was shortened by 4 bases and J by 1 base, with 7 bases between the two germline ends. The CDR3 bases are TGCAGTGCTACGGAGCGGAACACTGAAGCTTTCTTT. Amino acids: CSATERNTEAFF.

There are a few counts of this clonotype. The rearrangement links TRBV6-1 to TRBJ1-3; TRBD1 is a possible D gene (6 bases). The CDR3 is made up of 15 amino acids. V shed 5 bases and J shed 0 bases, with 11 bases lying between them. Germline CDR1 MNHNS, CDR2 SASEGT. CDR3 protein: CASSRDTYSGNTIYF. Here the CDR3 DNA reads TGTGCCAGCAGTCGGGACACTTACTCTGGAAACACCATATATTTT.

V usage is TRBV6-1 and J usage is TRBJ2-3; D perhaps matches TRBD2 (6 bases). The CDR3 has 14 amino acids. The V gene's germline CDR1 is MNHNS and CDR2 SASEGT. The V and J ends lost 4 bases and 4 bases respectively, with 12 bases between them. CDR3 DNA: TGTGCCAGCAGTGCGGCGGGGAGTCCAGATACGCAGTATTTT. Encoded protein: CASSAAGSPDTQYF.

This clonotype was detected ten times or more. This chain uses TRBV12-3 or TRBV12-4 with TRBJ2-7, with 7 bases lining up with TRBD1. J was trimmed by 0 bases and V by 5 bases; bases with no gene match: 10. CDR3 size: 16 residues. CDR3 coding DNA: TGTGCCAGCAGTCCCTCCGGCCGGGACAGCTCCTACGAGCAGTACTTC. Translating gives CASSPSGRDSSYEQYF.

The chain links TRBV6-1 to TRBJ1-2, with TRBD1 identical over 7 bases. CDR3 length: 16 amino acids. V lost 3 bases to trimming and J lost 0 bases; unmatched junction nucleotides: 7. The germline V gene has CDR1 MNHNS and CDR2 SASEGT. The CDR3 sequence is CASSERTGVPNYGYTF. CDR3 coding DNA: TGTGCCAGCAGTGAGAGAACAGGGGTCCCTAACTATGGCTACACCTTC.

The chain couples TRBV6-5 to TRBJ2-3, with TRBD1 as a possible D gene (6 bases). The V gene lost 2 bases and the J gene lost 2 bases, with 8 bases spanning the gap. CDR3 size: 14 residues. Germline CDR1 and CDR2: MNHEY and SVGAGI. The CDR3 region has the DNA TGTGCCAGCAGTTACACAGGGAACACAGATACGCAGTATTTT. This codes for CASSYTGNTDTQYF.

J is TRBJ2-1 and V is TRBV12-3 or TRBV12-4, with D perhaps given as TRBD1 or TRBD2 (5 bases each). This CDR3 contains 15 residues. Between the trimmed V and J ends, which lost 6 bases and 6 bases, there was a span of 18 bases. The CDR3 nucleotides are TGTGCCAGCAGCGTTAGACGGGACGGATCCAATGAGCAGTTCTTC. As protein: CASSVRRDGSNEQFF.

This clonotype was observed at least ten times. The chain employs TRBV28 and TRBJ2-7; 10 bases are shared with TRBD2. Trimming took 6 bases from V and 5 from J; bases not matched to a gene: 10. The CDR3 runs 15 residues. The germline gives CDR1 MDHEN, CDR2 SYDVKM. The CDR3 DNA follows: TGTGCCAGCAGGGAAAGCGGGGGGGCGTTCCACGAGCAGTACGTC. This gives the protein CASRESGGAFHEQYV.

This clonotype was seen a handful of times. The chain employs TRBV12-3 or TRBV12-4 and TRBJ2-3; D unresolved. Trimming left V 4 bases short and J 6 bases short, with 11 bases between. The CDR3 has 13 residues. Here the CDR3 reads CASSSNALDTQYF. The CDR3 DNA is TGTGCCAGCAGTTCCAATGCATTGGATACGCAGTATTTT.

This clonotype was recorded many times. The chain links TRBV12-3 or TRBV12-4 to TRBJ2-5; maybe TRBD2 (5 bases). The ends were cut back, 7 bases at V and 5 bases at J, with 11 bases in the middle. This CDR3 is built from 12 residues. CDR3 loop: CASTTGSETQYF. CDR3 DNA: TGTGCCAGCACCACGGGGTCGGAGACCCAGTACTTC.

The chain combines TRBV15 with TRBJ2-3; D remains unclear. The CDR3 has 15 residues. Germline V gives CDR1 LNHNV, CDR2 YYDKDF (reference sequence). V lost 0 bases to trimming and J lost 0 bases, with 7 bases between them. The CDR3 protein is CATSRDLRSTDTQYF. The CDR3 coding sequence is TGTGCCACCAGCAGAGATCTGAGGAGCACAGATACGCAGTATTTT.